These 28 T cell receptor beta chains came from one sample sequenced in a study of blood T cell repertoires in COVID-19. The table came from immunoSEQ multiplex PCR; TCRdb's copy has only in-frame clones and leaves some out. The sample lists around 150,000 clones; about 85% were seen once. Sequencing was carried out using peripheral blood. These receptors originate from a human donor with acute or convalescent COVID-19. The donor label of this sample is uncertain.

The V and J genes are TRBV7-6 and TRBJ2-1; 9 bases are shared with TRBD2. Germline assignment: CDR1 SGHVS and CDR2 FNYEAQ. J lost 3 bases, V lost 1 base, and 7 bases had no gene match. The CDR3 covers 17 residues. In nucleotides, the CDR3 is TGTGCCAGCAGCTTAGATGGTTGGCGGGGGGGCTACAATGAGCAGTTCTTC. Protein: CASSLDGWRGGYNEQFF.

CDR3 nucleotide sequence: TGTGCCAGCAGCCAACCTACAGGGGCTGGGGCCAACGTCCTGACTTTC. Translating it yields CASSQPTGAGANVLTF. The chain links TRBV3-1 (or the pseudogene TRBV3-2) to TRBJ2-6; 7 nucleotides align to TRBD1. J was trimmed by 2 bases and V by 2 bases; bases with no gene match: 3. The V gene's germline CDR1 is LGHDT and CDR2 YNNKEL (reference sequence). This CDR3 is built from 16 residues.

This clone was seen only a few times. This sequence joins TRBV9 and TRBJ1-1; 10 bases agree with TRBD1. The CDR3 is made up of 15 amino acids. Trimming cost V 4 bases and J 1 base; bases outside gene matches: 4. The germline CDR1 and CDR2 sequences are SGDLS and YYNGEE. The CDR3 reads CASSIGTGENTEAFF. The DNA of the CDR3 is TGTGCCAGCAGCATTGGGACAGGGGAGAACACTGAAGCTTTCTTT. Full variable domain (missing parts from reference TRBV9 and TRBJ1-1): DSGVTQTPKHLITATGQRVTLRCSPRSGDLSVYWYQQSLDQGLQFLIQYYNGEERAKGNILERFSAQQFPDLHSELNLSSLELGDSALYFCASSIGTGENTEAFFGQGTRLTVV.

The chain recombines TRBV7-6 with TRBJ1-1; a possible D gene is TRBD1 (5 bases). The CDR3 consists of 16 residues. CDR1 and CDR2 from the germline V gene are SGHVS and FNYEAQ. The germline V and J ends were trimmed by 5 bases and 1 base, with 17 bases remaining between them. CDR3: CASSHPREGRNTEAFF. The CDR3 nucleotides read TGTGCCAGCAGCCACCCCCGGGAGGGGAGGAACACTGAAGCTTTCTTT.

V gene TRBV25-1 combines with J gene TRBJ1-5; 10 bases align to TRBD1. The CDR3 has 17 residues. J lost 1 base, V lost 5 bases, and 8 bases had no gene match. CDR1 and CDR2 from the germline V gene are MGHDK and SYGVNS. The CDR3 nucleotides read TGTGCCAGCAGTCCGACAGGGGGCGGGGTGAGCAATCAGCCCCAGCATTTT. The encoded protein is CASSPTGGGVSNQPQHF.

The chain is built from TRBV7-3 and TRBJ1-1; the match to TRBD1 covers 9 bases. The CDR3 has 19 amino acids. With V trimmed by 0 bases and J by 1 base, 12 bases remained unmatched. In germline, CDR1 is SGHTA, CDR2 FQGTGA. For the CDR3, the DNA is TGTGCCAGCAGCTTAACGAGCAACAGGGGGCGTTTCGGGAACACTGAAGCTTTCTTT. Translation gives CASSLTSNRGRFGNTEAFF.

The chain uses TRBV3-1 (or the pseudogene TRBV3-2) and TRBJ1-6; TRBD1 aligns across 10 bases. The V gene's germline CDR1 is LGHDT and CDR2 YNNKEL (reference sequence). Losses at the gene ends were 3 bases for V and 6 bases for J; bases not matched to a gene: 2. The CDR3 spans 15 residues. The chain's CDR3 is CASSHRQGANSPLHF. CDR3 nucleotides: TGTGCCAGCAGCCACCGACAGGGGGCTAATTCACCCCTCCACTTT.

This chain uses TRBV7-9 with TRBJ2-7; D perhaps matches TRBD1 (5 bases). V was trimmed by 5 bases and J by 6 bases, leaving 20 bases between them. Germline assignment: CDR1 SEHNR and CDR2 FQNEAQ (reference sequence). The CDR3 sequence is 15 residues long. The DNA for the CDR3 is TGTGCCAGCAGCCCTGAAACAGGTTCGCGGCCCGAGCAGTACTTC. Its protein is CASSPETGSRPEQYF.

This clone was recorded only once. The rearrangement uses TRBV5-1 and TRBJ2-5; a possible D gene is TRBD1 (6 bases). Germline V gene data show CDR1 as SGHRS and CDR2 as YFSETQ. The CDR3 spans 16 residues. V gave up 0 bases and J gave up 3 bases, with 15 bases separating them. This CDR3 reads CASSLGGRAGEETQYF. The CDR3 DNA follows: TGCGCCAGCAGCTTGGGGGGTAGGGCAGGGGAAGAGACCCAGTACTTC.

The chain recombines TRBV5-5 with TRBJ2-2; D is ambiguous. Germline loops: CDR1 SGHKS, CDR2 YYEKEE (reference sequence). The CDR3 length is 15 residues. V lost 2 bases to trimming and J lost 0 bases, with 8 bases between them. The DNA for the CDR3 is TGTGCCAGCAGCTTCGGCGGATCGAACACCGGGGAGCTGTTTTTT. Protein: CASSFGGSNTGELFF.

This clone has only a few counts. The gene calls are TRBV4-3 and TRBJ1-6; TRBD1 agrees at 7 bases. Germline V gene sequence: CDR1 LGHNA, CDR2 YSLEER. CDR3 length equals 14 residues. Trimming at V came to 3 bases and at J to 10 bases, leaving 6 bases not matched to a gene. CDR3 coding DNA: TGCGCCAGCAGCCATAACAGGGGTACATCACCCCTCCACTTT. Protein: CASSHNRGTSPLHF.

The chain links TRBV3-1 (or the pseudogene TRBV3-2) to TRBJ2-4; D gene uncertain. Trimming took off 2 bases at V and 3 bases at J, with 11 bases between the two ends. The CDR3 covers 15 residues. From germline, CDR1 is LGHDT and CDR2 YNNKEL (reference sequence). CDR3 region: CASSQLTGIKNIQYF. The CDR3 nucleotides are TGTGCCAGCAGCCAACTTACGGGTATCAAAAACATTCAGTACTTC.

J is TRBJ2-7 and V is TRBV19; 8 bases fit TRBD2. Germline CDR1 is LNHDA and CDR2 is SQIVND (reference sequence). The ends lost 3 bases at V and 5 bases at J; junction bases unmatched: 9. The CDR3 covers 15 residues. In nucleotides, the CDR3 is TGTGCCAGTAGTATCTCGGGGGGGACATTCCACGAGCAGTACTTC. Its protein product is CASSISGGTFHEQYF.

The chain recombines TRBV19 with TRBJ1-2; TRBD1 is a possible D gene (6 bases). This CDR3 has 13 amino acids. V shed 10 bases and J shed 2 bases, with 14 bases lying between them. Germline CDR1 reads LNHDA; CDR2 reads SQIVND (reference sequence). The CDR3 is CATSGGANYGYTF. The CDR3 DNA reads TGTGCCACGTCCGGGGGGGCCAACTATGGCTACACCTTC.

The V call is TRBV28, the J call TRBJ1-5; D not resolved. Germline V gives CDR1 MDHEN, CDR2 SYDVKM. This CDR3 contains 13 residues. V lost 7 bases to trimming and J lost 6 bases, with 13 bases between them. The CDR3 here is CASTPTGVQPQHF. The CDR3 DNA sequence: TGTGCCAGCACTCCTACGGGAGTTCAGCCCCAGCATTTT.

This chain uses TRBV6-5 with TRBJ1-5; perhaps TRBD1 as D (6 bases). CDR1 is MNHEY, CDR2 SVGAGI, per germline. V gave up 0 bases and J gave up 0 bases, with 6 bases separating them. The CDR3 runs 15 residues. For the CDR3, the DNA is TGTGCCAGCAGTTACTCGGACAGTAGCAATCAGCCCCAGCATTTT. It encodes CASSYSDSSNQPQHF.

This clone was recorded once. The V call is TRBV7-2, the J call TRBJ2-7, with a tentative D call TRBD1 (6 bases). The CDR3 runs 16 residues. Germline V lookup: CDR1 SGHTA, CDR2 FQGNSA. V lost 0 bases, J lost 7 bases, and 19 bases lay in between. The CDR3 DNA follows: TGTGCCAGCAGCTTAGCGCAGACAGGCCGACTGGCAGAGCAGTACTTC. Protein: CASSLAQTGRLAEQYF.

The V gene is TRBV25-1, the J gene TRBJ2-1, with 8 bases identical to TRBD1. This CDR3 has 18 residues. V lost 0 bases, J lost 3 bases, and 10 bases stayed unmatched. Germline V lookup: CDR1 MGHDK, CDR2 SYGVNS. DNA for the CDR3: TGTGCCAGCAGTGAATACTCCCAAGGGACAGGACGCTACAATGAGCAGTTCTTC. It specifies CASSEYSQGTGRYNEQFF.

The J gene is TRBJ1-1, the V gene TRBV18; tentatively, D is TRBD1 (5 bases). V was trimmed by 6 bases and J by 1 base, leaving 12 bases between them. CDR1 and CDR2 (germline): KGHSH, LQKENI. There are 14 residues in the CDR3. CDR3 sequence (DNA): TGTGCCAGCTCCACCGGGGGATCGAACACTGAAGCTTTCTTT. This sequence encodes CASSTGGSNTEAFF.

The genes are TRBV7-2 and TRBJ2-1; a possible D gene is TRBD2 (6 bases). V lost 5 bases to trimming and J lost 5 bases, with 16 bases between them. This CDR3 is 15 amino acids long. The germline gives CDR1 SGHTA, CDR2 FQGNSA. CDR3 in amino acids: CASSAGGGNHNEQFF. The CDR3 DNA is TGTGCCAGCAGCGCTGGTGGGGGGAACCACAATGAGCAGTTCTTC.

The J gene is TRBJ1-1, the V gene TRBV6-5, with D maybe TRBD1 (6 bases). The CDR3 runs 13 residues. V gave up 8 bases and J gave up 5 bases, with 15 bases separating them. The V gene's germline CDR1 is MNHEY and CDR2 SVGAGI. This CDR3 reads CASWGRRRTEAFF. The CDR3 coding sequence is TGTGCCAGCTGGGGGCGAAGACGGACTGAAGCTTTCTTT.

This chain links TRBV6-6 with TRBJ2-1; 9 bases line up with TRBD2. From germline, CDR1 is MNHNY and CDR2 SVGAGI (reference sequence). With V trimmed by 2 bases and J by 6 bases, 2 bases remained unmatched. The CDR3 loop spans 14 amino acids. The CDR3 nucleotides are TGTGCCAGCAGTTACGGGCGGGGGGGCAATGAGCAGTTCTTC. Amino acid sequence: CASSYGRGGNEQFF.

The CDR3 DNA reads as TGTGCCAGCAGTGTTACCTACGGGGTCGGCAATCAGCCCCAGCATTTT. It encodes CASSVTYGVGNQPQHF. The chain couples TRBV6-1 to TRBJ1-5; D gene unclear. Germline loops: CDR1 MNHNS, CDR2 SASEGT. This CDR3 is built from 16 residues. Trimming took off 4 bases at V and 2 bases at J, with 15 bases between the two ends.

The chain uses TRBV15 and TRBJ2-5; D is undetermined. Deletions cut 5 bases from V and 5 bases from J, with 9 bases between. There are 12 residues in the CDR3. Germline assignment: CDR1 LNHNV and CDR2 YYDKDF (reference sequence). The CDR3 is CATSLRLETQYF. In DNA form, the CDR3 reads TGTGCCACCAGCTTACGACTGGAGACCCAGTACTTC. The variable domain in full, with the rest retrieved from reference TRBV15 and TRBJ2-5, is DAMVIQNPRYQVTQFGKPVTLSCSQTLNHNVMYWYQQKSSQAPKLLFHYYDKDFNNEADTPDNFQSRRPNTSFCFLDIRSPGLGDTAMYLCATSLRLETQYFGPGTRLLVL.

The chain recombines TRBV24-1 with TRBJ2-5, with D possibly being TRBD1 (6 bases). Germline-derived CDR1 and CDR2 are KGHDR and SFDVKD. Trimming stripped 2 bases from V and 4 bases from J, with 10 bases between. This CDR3 contains 14 residues. The CDR3 reads CATSDYTGSETQYF. CDR3 DNA sequence: TGTGCCACCAGTGATTATACAGGGTCAGAGACCCAGTACTTC.

V is TRBV6-5 and J is TRBJ1-5; 7 bases are shared with TRBD1. The germline CDR1 and CDR2 sequences are MNHEY and SVGAGI. The CDR3 runs 14 residues. The V gene end was trimmed by 9 bases and the J gene end by 1 base; junction bases not matched to a gene: 6. The CDR3 DNA reads as TGTGCCAGTAGACAGGGTACAAGCAATCAGCCCCAGCATTTT. This translates into CASRQGTSNQPQHF.

The chain uses TRBV6-2 or TRBV6-3 and TRBJ1-5, with D possibly being TRBD1 (6 bases). The CDR3 is 15 residues long. CDR1 and CDR2 from the germline V gene are MNHEY and SVGEGT. With 6 bases removed from V and 4 bases from J, the gap between germline ends came to 16 bases. The CDR3 loop reads CASSPRGASNQPQHF. The CDR3 coding sequence is TGTGCCAGCAGCCCGCGGGGGGCCTCTAATCAGCCCCAGCATTTT.

The chain uses TRBV5-1 and TRBJ1-6; the match to TRBD1 covers 9 bases. The germline V gene encodes CDR1 SGHRS and CDR2 YFSETQ. V was clipped by 3 bases and J by 5 bases; unmatched bases: 12. The CDR3 spans 18 residues. CDR3 protein: CASSSRDRATRDNSPLHF. In nucleotides, the CDR3 is TGCGCCAGCAGCTCCCGGGACAGGGCCACTAGGGATAATTCACCCCTCCACTTT.